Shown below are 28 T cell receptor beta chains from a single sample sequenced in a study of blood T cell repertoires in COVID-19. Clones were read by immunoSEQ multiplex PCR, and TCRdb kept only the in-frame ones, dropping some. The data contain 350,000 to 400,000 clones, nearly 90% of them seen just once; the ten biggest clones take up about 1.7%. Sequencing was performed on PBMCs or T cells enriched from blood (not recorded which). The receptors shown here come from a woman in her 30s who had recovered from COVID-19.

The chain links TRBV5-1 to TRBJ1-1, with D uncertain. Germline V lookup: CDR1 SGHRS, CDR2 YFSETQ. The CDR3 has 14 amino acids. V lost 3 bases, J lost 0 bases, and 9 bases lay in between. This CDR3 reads CASSYPGMNTEAFF. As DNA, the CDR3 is TGCGCCAGCAGCTATCCCGGGATGAACACTGAAGCTTTCTTT.

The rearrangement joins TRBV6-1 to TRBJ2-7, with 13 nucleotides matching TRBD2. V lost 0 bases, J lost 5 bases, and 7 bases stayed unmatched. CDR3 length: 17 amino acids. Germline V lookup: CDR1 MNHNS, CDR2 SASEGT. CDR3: CASSEAMGLAGNHEQYF. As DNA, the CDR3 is TGTGCCAGCAGTGAAGCTATGGGACTAGCGGGAAACCACGAGCAGTACTTC.

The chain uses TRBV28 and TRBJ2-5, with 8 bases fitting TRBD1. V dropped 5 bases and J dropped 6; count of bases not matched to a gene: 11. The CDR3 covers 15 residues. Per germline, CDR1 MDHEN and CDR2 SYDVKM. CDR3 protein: CASSPQDRDTQTQYF. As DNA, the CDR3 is TGTGCCAGCAGTCCACAGGACAGGGATACCCAGACCCAGTACTTC.

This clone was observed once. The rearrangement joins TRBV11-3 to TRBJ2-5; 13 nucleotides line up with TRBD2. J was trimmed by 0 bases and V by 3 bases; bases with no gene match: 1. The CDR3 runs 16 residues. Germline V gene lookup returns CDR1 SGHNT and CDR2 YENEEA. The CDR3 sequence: CASSLGLAGNQETQYF. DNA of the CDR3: TGTGCCAGCAGCTTGGGACTAGCGGGGAACCAAGAGACCCAGTACTTC.

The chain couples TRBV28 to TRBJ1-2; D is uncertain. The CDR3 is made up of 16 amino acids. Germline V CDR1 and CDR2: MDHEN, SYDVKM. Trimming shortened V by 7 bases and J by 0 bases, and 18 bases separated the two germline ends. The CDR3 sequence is CASNGAVSDTNYGYTF. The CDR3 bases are TGTGCCAGCAATGGAGCCGTGTCCGATACTAACTATGGCTACACCTTC.

In DNA form, the CDR3 reads TGTGCCAGCAGTGAAAGGTTGGGGAGCGGGGGCTACACCTTC. It specifies CASSERLGSGGYTF. The chain combines TRBV25-1 with TRBJ1-2; D not resolved. Trimming cost V 2 bases and J 8 bases, with 15 bases left between them. This CDR3 has 14 residues. CDR1 and CDR2 from the germline V gene are MGHDK and SYGVNS.

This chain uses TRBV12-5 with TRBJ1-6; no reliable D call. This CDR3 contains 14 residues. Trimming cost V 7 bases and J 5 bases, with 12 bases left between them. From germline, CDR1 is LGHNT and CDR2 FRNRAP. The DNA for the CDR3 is TGTGCTAGTGCCCCACGGGTACATAATTCACCCCTCCACTTT. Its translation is CASAPRVHNSPLHF.

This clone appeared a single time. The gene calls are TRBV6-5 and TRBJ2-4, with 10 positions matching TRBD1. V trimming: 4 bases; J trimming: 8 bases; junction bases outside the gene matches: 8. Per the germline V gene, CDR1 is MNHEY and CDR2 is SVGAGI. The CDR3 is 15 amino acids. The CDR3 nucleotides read TGTGCCAGCAGTTCCCGGGGACAGGGGATCCACATTCAGTACTTC. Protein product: CASSSRGQGIHIQYF.

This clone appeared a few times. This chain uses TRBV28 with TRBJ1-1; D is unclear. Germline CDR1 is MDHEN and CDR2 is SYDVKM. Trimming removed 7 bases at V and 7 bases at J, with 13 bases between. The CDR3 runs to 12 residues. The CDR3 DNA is TGTGCCAGCACGGCGGACTTGTTTGAAGCTTTCTTT. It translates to CASTADLFEAFF.

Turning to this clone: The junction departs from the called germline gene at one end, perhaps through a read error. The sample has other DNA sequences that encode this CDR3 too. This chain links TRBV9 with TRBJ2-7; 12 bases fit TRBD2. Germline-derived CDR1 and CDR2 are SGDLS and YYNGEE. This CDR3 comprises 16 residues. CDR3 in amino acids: CASSVATSGSPHEQYF. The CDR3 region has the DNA TGTGCCAGCAGCGTCGCGACTAGCGGGAGTCCCCACGAACAGTACTTC.

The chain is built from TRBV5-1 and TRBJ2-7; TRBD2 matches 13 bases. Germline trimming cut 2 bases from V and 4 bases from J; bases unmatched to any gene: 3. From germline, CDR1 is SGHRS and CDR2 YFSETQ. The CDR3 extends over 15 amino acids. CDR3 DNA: TGCGCCAGCAGCTTAGGGACTAGCGGGGTTTACGAGCAGTACTTC. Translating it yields CASSLGTSGVYEQYF.

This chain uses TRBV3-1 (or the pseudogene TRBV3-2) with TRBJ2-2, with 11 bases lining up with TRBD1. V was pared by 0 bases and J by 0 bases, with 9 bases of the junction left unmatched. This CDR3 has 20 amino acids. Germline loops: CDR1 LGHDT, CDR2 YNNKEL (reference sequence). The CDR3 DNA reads TGTGCCAGCAGCCAAGATGGGGATGGGACAGGGGGATCGAACACCGGGGAGCTGTTTTTT. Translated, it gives CASSQDGDGTGGSNTGELFF.

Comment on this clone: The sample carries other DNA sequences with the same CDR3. CDR3 DNA: TGTGCCACCAGTGCGGGATATAGCAATCAGCCCCAGCATTTT. It is translated as CATSAGYSNQPQHF. The V gene is TRBV24-1, the J gene TRBJ1-5, with unresolved D. The CDR3 extends over 14 amino acids. With 5 bases removed from V and 0 bases from J, the gap between germline ends came to 7 bases. In germline, CDR1 is KGHDR, CDR2 SFDVKD.

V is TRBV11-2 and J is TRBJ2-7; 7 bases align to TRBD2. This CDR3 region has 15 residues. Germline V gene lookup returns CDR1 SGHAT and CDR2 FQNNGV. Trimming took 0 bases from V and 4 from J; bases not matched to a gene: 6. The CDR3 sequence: CASSLEKASGYEQYF. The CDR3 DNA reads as TGTGCCAGCAGCTTAGAGAAAGCTAGCGGTTACGAGCAGTACTTC.

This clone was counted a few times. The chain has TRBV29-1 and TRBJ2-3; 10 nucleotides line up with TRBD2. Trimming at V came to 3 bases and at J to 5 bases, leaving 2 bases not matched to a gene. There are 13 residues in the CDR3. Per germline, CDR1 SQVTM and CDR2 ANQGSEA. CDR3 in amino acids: CSVERTSGDTQYF. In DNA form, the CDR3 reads TGCAGCGTTGAGAGGACTAGCGGAGATACGCAGTATTTT.

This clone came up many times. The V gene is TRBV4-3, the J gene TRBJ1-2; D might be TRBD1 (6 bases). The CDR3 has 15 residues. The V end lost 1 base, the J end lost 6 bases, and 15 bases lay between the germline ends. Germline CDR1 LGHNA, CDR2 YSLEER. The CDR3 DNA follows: TGCGCCAGCAGCCAAGGGACAGACGGCGTAGATGGCTACACCTTC. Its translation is CASSQGTDGVDGYTF.

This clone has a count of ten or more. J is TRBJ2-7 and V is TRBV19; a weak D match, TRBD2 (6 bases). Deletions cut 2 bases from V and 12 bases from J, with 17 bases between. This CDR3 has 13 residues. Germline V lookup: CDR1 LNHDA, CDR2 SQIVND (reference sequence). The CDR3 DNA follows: TGTGCCAGTAGTATACCCCTAGGAGGGGAGGTGTACTTC. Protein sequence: CASSIPLGGEVYF.

The CDR3 DNA reads as TGTGCCAGCAGCTTAGGGGGCGGCTACGAGCAGTACTTC. This codes for CASSLGGGYEQYF. The V call is TRBV7-2, the J call TRBJ2-7, with D maybe TRBD1 (5 bases). The germline CDR1 and CDR2 sequences are SGHTA and FQGNSA. The CDR3 is 13 amino acids. Trimming took off 1 base at V and 3 bases at J, with 7 bases between the two ends.

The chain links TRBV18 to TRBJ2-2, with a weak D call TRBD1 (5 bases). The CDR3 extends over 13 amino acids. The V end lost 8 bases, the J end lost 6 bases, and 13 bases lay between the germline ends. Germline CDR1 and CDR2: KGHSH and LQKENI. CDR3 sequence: CASTMRRAGELFF. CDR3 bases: TGTGCCAGCACCATGCGCAGGGCCGGGGAGCTGTTTTTT.

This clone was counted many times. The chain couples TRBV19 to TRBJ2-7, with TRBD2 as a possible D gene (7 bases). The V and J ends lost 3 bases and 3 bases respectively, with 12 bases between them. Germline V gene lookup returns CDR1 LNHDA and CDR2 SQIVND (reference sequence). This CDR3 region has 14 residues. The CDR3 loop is CASSIEGGIYEQYF. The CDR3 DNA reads TGTGCCAGTAGTATTGAGGGGGGGATCTACGAGCAGTACTTC.

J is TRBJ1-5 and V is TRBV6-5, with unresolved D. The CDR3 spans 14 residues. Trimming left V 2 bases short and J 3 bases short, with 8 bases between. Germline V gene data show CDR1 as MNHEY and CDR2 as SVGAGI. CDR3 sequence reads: CASSYGRNNQPQHF. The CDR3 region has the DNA TGTGCCAGCAGTTACGGCAGGAACAATCAGCCCCAGCATTTT.

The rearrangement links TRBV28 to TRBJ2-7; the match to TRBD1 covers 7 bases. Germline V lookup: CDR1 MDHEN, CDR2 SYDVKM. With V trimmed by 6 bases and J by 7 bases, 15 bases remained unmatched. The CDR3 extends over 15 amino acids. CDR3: CASSLGTVVMREQYF. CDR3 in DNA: TGTGCCAGCAGCCTAGGGACAGTGGTTATGCGGGAGCAGTACTTC. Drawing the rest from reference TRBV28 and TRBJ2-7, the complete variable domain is DVKVTQSSRYLVKRTGEKVFLECVQDMDHENMFWYRQDPGLGLRLIYFSYDVKMKEKGDIPEGYSVSREKKERFSLILESASTNQTSMYLCASSLGTVVMREQYFGPGTRLTVT.

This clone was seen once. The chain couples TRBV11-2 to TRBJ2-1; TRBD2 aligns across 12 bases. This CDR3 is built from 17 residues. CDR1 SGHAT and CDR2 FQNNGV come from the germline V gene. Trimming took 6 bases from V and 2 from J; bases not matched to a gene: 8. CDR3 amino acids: CASRPLAGGFPYNEQFF. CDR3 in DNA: TGTGCCAGCAGGCCACTAGCGGGGGGATTCCCCTACAATGAGCAGTTCTTC.

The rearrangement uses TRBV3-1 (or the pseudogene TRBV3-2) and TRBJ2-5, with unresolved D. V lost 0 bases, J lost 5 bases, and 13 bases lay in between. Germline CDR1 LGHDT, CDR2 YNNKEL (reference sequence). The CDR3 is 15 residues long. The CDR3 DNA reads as TGTGCCAGCAGCCAAGATACTGTATTCGGGGAGACCCAGTACTTC. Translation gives CASSQDTVFGETQYF.

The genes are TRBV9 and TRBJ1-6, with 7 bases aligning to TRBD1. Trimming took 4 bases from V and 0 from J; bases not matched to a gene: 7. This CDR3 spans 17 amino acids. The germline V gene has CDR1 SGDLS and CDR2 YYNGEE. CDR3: CASSPQGGVSYNSPLHF. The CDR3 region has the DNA TGTGCCAGCAGCCCCCAGGGGGGAGTCTCCTATAATTCACCCCTCCACTTT.

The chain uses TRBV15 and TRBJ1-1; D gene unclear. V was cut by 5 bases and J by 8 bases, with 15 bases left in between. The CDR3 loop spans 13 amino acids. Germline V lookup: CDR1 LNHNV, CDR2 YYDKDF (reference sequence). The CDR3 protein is CATSYPTRAEAFF. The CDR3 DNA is TGTGCCACCAGCTACCCCACGAGAGCCGAAGCTTTCTTT.

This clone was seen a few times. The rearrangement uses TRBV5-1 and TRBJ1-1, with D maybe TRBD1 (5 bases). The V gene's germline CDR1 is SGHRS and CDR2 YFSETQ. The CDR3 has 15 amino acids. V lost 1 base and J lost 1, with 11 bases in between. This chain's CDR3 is CASSLPAGPNTEAFF. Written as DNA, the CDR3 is TGCGCCAGCAGCTTGCCGGCAGGGCCGAACACTGAAGCTTTCTTT.

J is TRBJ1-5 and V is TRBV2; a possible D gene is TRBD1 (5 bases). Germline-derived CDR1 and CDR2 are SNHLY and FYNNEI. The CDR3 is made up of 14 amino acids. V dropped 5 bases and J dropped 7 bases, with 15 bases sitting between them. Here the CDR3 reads CASSFTGGNQPQHF. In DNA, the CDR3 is TGTGCCAGCAGTTTCACCGGGGGGAACCAGCCCCAGCATTTT. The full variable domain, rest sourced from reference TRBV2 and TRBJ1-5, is EPEVTQTPSHQVTQMGQEVILRCVPISNHLYFYWYRQILGQKVEFLVSFYNNEISEKSEIFDDQFSVERPDGSNFTLKIRSTKLEDSAMYFCASSFTGGNQPQHFGDGTRLSIL.